The 8 T cell receptor beta chains below were found in one sample sequenced in a study of blood T cell repertoires in COVID-19. Assay used: immunoSEQ multiplex PCR; TCRdb lists only in-frame clones, some missing. In the table there are about 200,000 clones, 75% to 90% of which are singletons. Sequencing was performed on peripheral blood. The receptors come from a man between 35 and 55 years old with acute or convalescent COVID-19.

The J gene is TRBJ2-7, the V gene TRBV11-3; 7 bases are shared with TRBD2. The J call is uncertain, as TRBJ2-1 better fits the DNA end. Germline V gives CDR1 SGHNT, CDR2 YENEEA. The CDR3 sequence is 15 residues long. CDR3 sequence (DNA): TGTGCCAGCAGCCCCCATGGCAGGGAGGGCAATGAGCAGTTCTTC. This translates into CASSPHGREGNEQFF.

This clone was picked up one time. The chain has TRBV29-1 and TRBJ1-2; tentatively, D is TRBD1 (5 bases). Germline lookup yields CDR1 SQVTM and CDR2 ANQGSEA. The CDR3 is 12 amino acids. V was clipped by 5 bases and J by 6 bases, with 13 bases between them. CDR3 in amino acids: CSVQQGLHGYTF. In DNA, the CDR3 is TGCAGCGTTCAGCAGGGCTTACATGGCTACACCTTC.

V usage is TRBV6-5 and J usage is TRBJ2-1, with 12 bases matching TRBD2. Germline CDR1 and CDR2: MNHEY and SVGAGI. This CDR3 is built from 15 residues. V shed 7 bases, J shed 7 bases, and the junction held 8 bases outside the gene matches. This CDR3 is CASTKELAGGNEQFF. The DNA for the CDR3 is TGTGCCAGCACCAAAGAGCTAGCGGGAGGGAATGAGCAGTTCTTC.

This clone was found a few times. The chain uses TRBV12-3 or TRBV12-4 and TRBJ1-6; D uncertain. V lost 3 bases to trimming and J lost 8 bases, with 8 bases between them. The CDR3 length is 13 residues. CDR3 in amino acids: CASSFSEDSPLHF. The CDR3 DNA follows: TGTGCCAGCAGTTTTTCAGAGGATTCACCCCTCCACTTT.

The J gene is TRBJ1-1, the V gene TRBV4-1; no reliable D call. Trimming shortened V by 10 bases and J by 4 bases, and 22 bases separated the two germline ends. The CDR3 contains 15 residues. The germline gives CDR1 MGHRA, CDR2 YSYEKL. The CDR3 sequence: CATGVRGDAGTEAFF. DNA for the CDR3: TGCGCCACGGGCGTTCGTGGGGATGCGGGCACTGAAGCTTTCTTT.

The V call is TRBV7-9, the J call TRBJ2-7; 8 nucleotides line up with TRBD2. The CDR3 contains 16 residues. The junction had 13 bases not matched to a gene; V was cut back by 3 bases and J by 6 bases. The germline gives CDR1 SEHNR, CDR2 FQNEAQ (reference sequence). CDR3 DNA: TGTGCCAGCAGCTTTCTTTTCGTGGCGGGAGGTGGCGAGCAGTACTTC. Translating it yields CASSFLFVAGGGEQYF.

The chain recombines TRBV5-1 with TRBJ2-5; unclear D gene. CDR1 is SGHRS and CDR2 is YFSETQ in the germline V gene. This CDR3 is built from 13 residues. V was cut by 4 bases and J by 4 bases, with 11 bases left in between. The CDR3 sequence: CASSPNPGETQYF. Written as DNA, the CDR3 is TGCGCCAGCAGCCCCAACCCGGGAGAGACCCAGTACTTC.

This chain joins TRBV27 and TRBJ2-1; 10 bases align to TRBD1. Germline V gene lookup returns CDR1 MNHEY and CDR2 SMNVEV (reference sequence). This CDR3 is 15 amino acids long. V lost 5 bases, J lost 4 bases, and 5 bases stayed unmatched. The CDR3 sequence is CASSPDRGMYNEQFF. The CDR3 DNA sequence: TGTGCCAGCAGTCCGGACAGGGGGATGTACAATGAGCAGTTCTTC.